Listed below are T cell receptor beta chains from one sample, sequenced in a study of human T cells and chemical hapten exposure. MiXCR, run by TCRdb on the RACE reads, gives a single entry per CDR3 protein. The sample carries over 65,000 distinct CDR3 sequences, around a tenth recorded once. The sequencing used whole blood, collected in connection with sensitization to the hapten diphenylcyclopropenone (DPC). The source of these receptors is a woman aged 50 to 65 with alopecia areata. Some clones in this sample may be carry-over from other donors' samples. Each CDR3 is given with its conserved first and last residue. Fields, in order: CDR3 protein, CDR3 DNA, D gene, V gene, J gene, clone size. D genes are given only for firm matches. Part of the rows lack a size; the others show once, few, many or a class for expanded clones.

CASRTGEYSNQPQHF	TGTGCCAGCAGGACAGGCGAATATAGCAATCAGCCCCAGCATTTT	NA	TRBV2	TRBJ1-5	few
CAWRRRGLDTGELFF	TGTGCCTGGAGAAGACGGGGGCTGGACACCGGGGAGCTGTTTTTT	NA	TRBV30	TRBJ2-2	many
CASSLGLADISGANVLTF	TGTGCCAGCAGCCTCGGACTAGCGGACATCTCTGGGGCCAACGTCCTGACTTTC	TRBD2	TRBV6-5	TRBJ2-6	many
CASSFPSHERTQYF	TGTGCCAGCAGTTTTCCTAGCCACGAAAGGACCCAGTACTTC	NA	TRBV27	TRBJ2-5	few
CASSQDRLAGANEQFF	TGCGCCAGCAGCCAAGATCGTCTAGCGGGGGCGAATGAGCAGTTCTTC	TRBD2	TRBV4-3	TRBJ2-1	many
CASSVHGGSSYEQYF	TGTGCCAGCAGCGTCCACGGGGGTAGCTCCTACGAGCAGTACTTC	NA	TRBV9	TRBJ2-7	NA
CASSFVGTGANVLTF	TGTGCCAGCAGTTTTGTAGGGACTGGGGCCAACGTCCTGACTTTC	NA	TRBV28	TRBJ2-6	NA
CASSPLHVPSEPQHF	TGTGCCAGCTCACCACTTCACGTGCCATCTGAACCCCAGCATTTT	NA	TRBV18	TRBJ1-5	many
CASREQGIPDTQYF	TGTGCCAGCAGGGAACAGGGGATCCCAGATACGCAGTATTTT	TRBD1	TRBV28	TRBJ2-3	few
CASSTDTLYGYTF	TGTGCCAGCAGCACGGACACCTTGTATGGCTACACCTTC	NA	TRBV7-9	TRBJ1-2	many
CASTPAFSGGALFNIQYF	TGTGCCAGCACCCCCGCCTTTAGCGGGGGGGCCTTGTTTAACATTCAGTACTTC	TRBD2	TRBV12-3/TRBV12-4	TRBJ2-4	many
CSALREQGKETQYF	TGCAGTGCCTTGAGAGAGCAGGGCAAAGAGACCCAGTACTTC	NA	TRBV20-1	TRBJ2-5	few
CASSPPWAIEQFF	TGTGCCAGCAGCCCTCCTTGGGCTATCGAGCAGTTCTTC	NA	TRBV7-2	TRBJ2-1	once
CASSSSSYEQYF	TGTGCCAGCTCATCTAGCTCCTACGAGCAGTACTTC	NA	TRBV28	TRBJ2-7	many
CASSQKSGFTEAFF	TGTGCCAGCAGCCAGAAATCAGGGTTCACTGAAGCTTTCTTT	NA	TRBV3-1	TRBJ1-1	few
CSVPPPGTDTQYF	TGCAGTGTTCCGCCACCCGGTACAGATACGCAGTATTTT	NA	TRBV20-1	TRBJ2-3	NA
CASSLAKASSGSDTQYF	TGCGCCAGCAGCTTGGCAAAAGCGTCTAGTGGATCAGATACGCAGTATTTT	NA	TRBV5-1	TRBJ2-3	NA
CASCRQGTGSGGEQFF	TGTGCCAGCTGCCGTCAAGGGACAGGGTCCGGTGGTGAGCAGTTCTTC	TRBD1	TRBV18	TRBJ2-1	NA
CSAHGTGNQPQHF	TGCAGTGCTCATGGGACAGGCAATCAGCCCCAGCATTTT	TRBD1	TRBV20-1	TRBJ1-5	NA
CSARPRGLAGNEQFF	TGCAGTGCTAGACCCAGGGGACTAGCCGGCAATGAGCAGTTCTTC	TRBD2	TRBV20-1	TRBJ2-1	many
CASSYRDEANEQFF	TGTGCCAGCAGTTACCGGGACGAGGCCAATGAGCAGTTCTTC	NA	TRBV6-1	TRBJ2-1	many
CASSIAARGLYQPQHF	TGTGCCAGTAGTATTGCGGCCAGGGGATTGTATCAGCCCCAGCATTTT	NA	TRBV19	TRBJ1-5	NA
CASSQGVEETQYF	TGTGCCAGCTCACAGGGCGTGGAAGAGACCCAGTACTTC	NA	TRBV18	TRBJ2-5	NA
CASSPRYERGNFEFF	TGTGCCAGCTCACCACGCTACGAGCGGGGAAATTTTGAGTTCTTC	TRBD2	TRBV18	TRBJ2-1	few